What follows are 18 T cell receptor beta chains derived from one specimen sequenced in a study of identical twins (dated by TCRdb to between 2015 and 2016). The library came from 5' RACE. Sequencer: Illumina HiSeq 2000. TCRdb itself trimmed the public reads at Q25 with fastp, ran MiXCR and retained productive beta chains. Entries are consolidated by CDR3 protein sequence, retaining the most common genes and DNA. The sample contains some 1,700,000 distinct CDR3 sequences, about 32% of them found a single time. The biggest ten clones account for about 0.27% of the sample. The sequenced sample was cord blood. All receptors derive from a newborn girl in good health.

The V call is TRBV15, the J call TRBJ1-6; D gene uncertain. In germline, CDR1 is LNHNV, CDR2 YYDKDF (reference sequence). V was shortened by 0 bases and J by 0 bases, with 6 bases between the two germline ends. The CDR3 length is 16 residues. As DNA, the CDR3 is TGTGCCACCAGCAGAGATCCAGGCTCCTATAATTCACCCCTCCACTTT. The encoded protein is CATSRDPGSYNSPLHF.

This chain links TRBV7-9 with TRBJ1-4; D gene uncertain. This CDR3 comprises 15 residues. Trimming cost V 3 bases and J 8 bases, with 16 bases left between them. Germline CDR1 SEHNR, CDR2 FQNEAQ (reference sequence). CDR3 sequence: CASSFTQAMAEKLFF. CDR3 DNA sequence: TGTGCCAGCAGCTTCACTCAGGCCATGGCCGAAAAACTGTTTTTT.

There are a few counts of this clonotype. This chain links TRBV20-1 with TRBJ1-5; 7 nucleotides align to TRBD1. Germline CDR1 DFQATT, CDR2 SNEGSKA (reference sequence). There are 17 residues in the CDR3. The J segment lost 0 bases and the V segment lost 5 bases, leaving 13 bases of the junction unmatched. CDR3: CSAGLGQASYSNQPQHF. CDR3 coding DNA: TGCAGTGCTGGCCTCGGACAGGCGTCCTATAGCAATCAGCCCCAGCATTTT.

This clonotype was picked up a small number of times. The chain couples TRBV7-2 to TRBJ2-3; a weak D match, TRBD1 (5 bases). The CDR3 is 17 residues long. Trimming removed 1 base at V and 3 bases at J, with 17 bases between. Germline CDR1 and CDR2: SGHTA and FQGNSA. The CDR3 sequence: CASSLGFGHQSTDTQYF. The CDR3 nucleotides read TGTGCCAGCAGCTTAGGGTTCGGACACCAGAGTACAGATACGCAGTATTTT. Filled out from reference TRBV7-2 and TRBJ2-3, the complete variable domain reads GAGVSQSPSNKVTEKGKDVELRCDPISGHTALYWYRQSLGQGLEFLIYFQGNSAPDKSGLPSDRFSAERTGGSVSTLTIQRTQQEDSAVYLCASSLGFGHQSTDTQYFGPGTRLTVL.

There are a few counts of this clonotype. V usage is TRBV20-1 and J usage is TRBJ1-2; 8 nucleotides line up with TRBD1. The CDR3 length is 15 residues. CDR1 DFQATT and CDR2 SNEGSKA come from the germline V gene (reference sequence). J lost 5 bases, V lost 5 bases, and 13 bases had no gene match. In nucleotides, the CDR3 is TGCAGTGCTCAAACACGACGACAGGGGTTATATGGCTACACCTTC. Its protein is CSAQTRRQGLYGYTF.

This chain's CDR3 is CASSLGPSGVLYGYTF. The CDR3 DNA sequence: TGTGCCAGCAGCTTGGGGCCTTCCGGGGTCCTCTATGGCTACACCTTC. The chain has TRBV5-6 and TRBJ1-2; D remains unclear. V lost 0 bases and J lost 4, with 16 bases in between. This CDR3 has 16 amino acids. Germline lookup yields CDR1 SGHDT and CDR2 YYEEEE.

CDR3 in amino acids: CASSWGAEYNEQFF. The DNA of the CDR3 is TGTGCCAGCAGTTGGGGCGCAGAATACAATGAGCAGTTCTTC. The gene calls are TRBV2 and TRBJ2-1, with D tentatively TRBD1 (5 bases). V shed 5 bases and J shed 4 bases, with 12 bases lying between them. This CDR3 has 14 amino acids. CDR1 SNHLY and CDR2 FYNNEI come from the germline V gene.

This clonotype was detected many times. The rearrangement links TRBV3-1 to TRBJ2-7; D not certain. CDR1 LGHDT and CDR2 YNNKEL come from the germline V gene (reference sequence). V lost 1 base, J lost 2 bases, and 6 bases lay in between. The CDR3 contains 13 residues. The CDR3 here is CASSQAFAYEQYF. The CDR3 DNA is TGTGCCAGCAGCCAAGCTTTCGCCTACGAGCAGTACTTC.

This clonotype was seen ten or more times. V usage is TRBV11-2 and J usage is TRBJ2-3; a weak D match, TRBD1 (6 bases). There are 15 residues in the CDR3. Trimming took off 0 bases at V and 3 bases at J, with 10 bases between the two ends. Germline V gene lookup returns CDR1 SGHAT and CDR2 FQNNGV. Written as DNA, the CDR3 is TGTGCCAGCAGCTTAGAGGGGGCAAGGACAGATACGCAGTATTTT. It yields the protein CASSLEGARTDTQYF.

This clonotype was seen a few times. This chain connects TRBV20-1 to TRBJ2-5, with D unclear. The J call may be faulty, since TRBJ2-7 better matches the DNA end. CDR3 size: 14 residues. The germline V gene has CDR1 DFQATT and CDR2 SNEGSKA (reference sequence). The CDR3, as DNA: TGCAGTGCATCCTTTGGCGCGGAATCGTACGAGCAGTACTTC. Its translation is CSASFGAESYEQYF.

As concerns this clonotype: The junction and the germline gene differ at one end; a read error may be behind it. The chain has TRBV20-1 and TRBJ2-3, with 7 bases fitting TRBD2. The CDR3 contains 19 residues. Germline V CDR1 and CDR2: DFQATT, SNEGSKA (reference sequence). The CDR3 loop is CSASYAQGEGYPSTGTQYF. DNA for the CDR3: TGCAGTGCTAGTTACGCCCAAGGGGAGGGTTACCCTAGCACAGGTACGCAGTATTTT.

The chain combines TRBV7-9 with TRBJ1-5; possibly TRBD1 for D (6 bases). Germline V gene data show CDR1 as SEHNR and CDR2 as FQNEAQ (reference sequence). V lost 7 bases and J lost 6, with 10 bases in between. The CDR3 covers 12 residues. The CDR3 region is CASNLGGQPQHF. The CDR3 DNA is TGTGCCAGCAACCTAGGGGGTCAGCCCCAGCATTTT.

In its sample, this clonotype was seen a few times. V gene TRBV7-8 combines with J gene TRBJ2-5; D is possibly TRBD1 (6 bases). This CDR3 contains 16 residues. Germline V gene lookup returns CDR1 SGHVS and CDR2 FQNEAQ. Trimming removed 5 bases at V and 0 bases at J, with 16 bases between. CDR3 region: CASSQTGSPYQETQYF. In nucleotides, the CDR3 is TGTGCCAGCAGCCAAACAGGGTCCCCGTACCAAGAGACCCAGTACTTC.

The chain couples TRBV28 to TRBJ1-3; D is perhaps TRBD1 (5 bases). The CDR3 covers 15 residues. The V gene's germline CDR1 is MDHEN and CDR2 SYDVKM. V dropped 7 bases and J dropped 3 bases, with 16 bases sitting between them. The CDR3 protein is CASKPAGTFGNTIYF. CDR3 bases: TGTGCCAGCAAGCCTGCAGGGACTTTTGGAAACACCATATATTTT.

This clonotype was seen a few times. The chain is built from TRBV10-3 and TRBJ1-6; 7 nucleotides match TRBD1. This CDR3 is built from 15 residues. V was pared by 0 bases and J by 9 bases, with 5 bases of the junction left unmatched. Germline V gives CDR1 ENHRY, CDR2 SYGVKD. The DNA of the CDR3 is TGTGCCATCAGTGAGTCGAGTCCAGGGGGTTCACCCCTCCACTTT. Its protein is CAISESSPGGSPLHF.

This sequence joins TRBV7-9 and TRBJ2-1, with a tentative D call TRBD2 (6 bases). This CDR3 has 15 residues. Trimming took 11 bases from V and 8 from J, leaving 25 bases between them. CDR1 SEHNR and CDR2 FQNEAQ come from the germline V gene (reference sequence). CDR3 nucleotide sequence: TGTGCCGGGGGACTCTGGCTTAATCAATACGATGAGCAGTTCTTC. Protein sequence: CAGGLWLNQYDEQFF.

At least ten counts were recorded for this clonotype. The J gene is TRBJ2-3, the V gene TRBV11-2, with 10 nucleotides matching TRBD2. CDR3 length: 15 amino acids. V trimming: 1 base; J trimming: 6 bases; junction bases outside the gene matches: 4. Germline values: CDR1 SGHAT, CDR2 FQNNGV. The CDR3 coding sequence is TGTGCCAGCAGCTTAGCAGGGACTAGCGCCGATACGCAGTATTTT. Protein: CASSLAGTSADTQYF.

Only a few counts were recorded for this clonotype. The V call is TRBV2, the J call TRBJ2-1; D is perhaps TRBD2 (7 bases). Germline CDR1 and CDR2: SNHLY and FYNNEI. This CDR3 comprises 13 residues. The germline V and J ends were trimmed by 8 bases and 4 bases, with 12 bases remaining between them. The CDR3 nucleotides are TGTGCCAGCTGGGCGGGGGCGTACAATGAGCAGTTCTTC. Translated, it gives CASWAGAYNEQFF.